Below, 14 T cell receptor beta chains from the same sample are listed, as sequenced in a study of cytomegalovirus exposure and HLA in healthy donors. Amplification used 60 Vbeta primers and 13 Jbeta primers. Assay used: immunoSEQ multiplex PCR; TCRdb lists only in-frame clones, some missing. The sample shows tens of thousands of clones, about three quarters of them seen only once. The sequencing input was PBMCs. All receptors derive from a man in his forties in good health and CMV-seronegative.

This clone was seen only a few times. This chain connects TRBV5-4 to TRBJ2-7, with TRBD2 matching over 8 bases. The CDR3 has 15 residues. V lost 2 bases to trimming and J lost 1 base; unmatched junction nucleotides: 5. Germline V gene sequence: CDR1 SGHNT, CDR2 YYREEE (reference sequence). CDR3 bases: TGTGCCAGCAGCTTTAAGGCGGGAGGTTCCTACGAGCAGTACTTC. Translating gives CASSFKAGGSYEQYF.

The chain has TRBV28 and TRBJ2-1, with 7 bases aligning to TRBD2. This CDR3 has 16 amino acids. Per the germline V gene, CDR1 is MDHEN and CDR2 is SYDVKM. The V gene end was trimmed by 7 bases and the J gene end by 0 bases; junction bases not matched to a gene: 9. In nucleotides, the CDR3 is TGTGCCAGCACCAGGCGGGGCGGGAGCTCCTACAATGAGCAGTTCTTC. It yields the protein CASTRRGGSSYNEQFF. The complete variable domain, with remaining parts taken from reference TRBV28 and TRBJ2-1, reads DVKVTQSSRYLVKRTGEKVFLECVQDMDHENMFWYRQDPGLGLRLIYFSYDVKMKEKGDIPEGYSVSREKKERFSLILESASTNQTSMYLCASTRRGGSSYNEQFFGPGTRLTVL.

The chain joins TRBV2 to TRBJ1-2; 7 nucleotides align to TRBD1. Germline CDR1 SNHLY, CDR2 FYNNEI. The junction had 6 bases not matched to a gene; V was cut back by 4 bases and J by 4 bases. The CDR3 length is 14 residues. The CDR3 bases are TGTGCCAGCAGTGGAGGGGGCGCGATCTATGGCTACACCTTC. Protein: CASSGGGAIYGYTF.

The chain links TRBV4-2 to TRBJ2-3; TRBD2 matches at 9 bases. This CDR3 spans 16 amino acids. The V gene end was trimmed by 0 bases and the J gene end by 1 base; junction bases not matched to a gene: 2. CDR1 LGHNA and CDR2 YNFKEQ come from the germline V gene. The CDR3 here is CASSQEERGGTDTQYF. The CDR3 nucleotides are TGTGCCAGCAGCCAAGAGGAGCGGGGGGGCACAGATACGCAGTATTTT.

As DNA, the CDR3 is TGTGCCAGCAGTAACAGGGCAGGGGGTCTAGCTTTCTTT. Translating it yields CASSNRAGGLAFF. The chain is built from TRBV6-5 and TRBJ1-1; TRBD1 matches at 7 bases. The length of the CDR3 is 13 residues. Germline CDR1 and CDR2: MNHEY and SVGAGI. With V trimmed by 5 bases and J by 10 bases, 10 bases remained unmatched.

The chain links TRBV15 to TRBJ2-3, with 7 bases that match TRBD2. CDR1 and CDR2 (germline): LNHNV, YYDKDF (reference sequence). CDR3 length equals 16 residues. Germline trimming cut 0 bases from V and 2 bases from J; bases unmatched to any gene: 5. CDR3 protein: CATSRDASGNTDTQYF. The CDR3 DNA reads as TGTGCCACCAGCAGAGATGCTAGCGGAAACACAGATACGCAGTATTTT.

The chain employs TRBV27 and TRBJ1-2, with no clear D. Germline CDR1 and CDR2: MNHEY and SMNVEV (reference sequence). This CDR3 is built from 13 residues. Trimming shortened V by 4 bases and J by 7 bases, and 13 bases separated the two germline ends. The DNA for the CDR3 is TGTGCCAGCAGTTCGTCGGGTTACGGTGGCTACACCTTC. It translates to CASSSSGYGGYTF.

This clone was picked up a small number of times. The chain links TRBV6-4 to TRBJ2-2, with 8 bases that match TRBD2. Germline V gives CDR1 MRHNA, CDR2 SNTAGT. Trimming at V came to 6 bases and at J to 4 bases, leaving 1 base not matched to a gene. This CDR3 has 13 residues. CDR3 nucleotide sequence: TGTGCCAGCAGCGGGGGGGGCACCGGGGAGCTGTTTTTT. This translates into CASSGGGTGELFF.

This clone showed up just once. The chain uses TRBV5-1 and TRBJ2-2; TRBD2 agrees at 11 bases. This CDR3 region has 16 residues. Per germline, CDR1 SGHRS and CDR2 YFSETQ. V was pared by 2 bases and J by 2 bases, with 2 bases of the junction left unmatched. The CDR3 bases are TGCGCCAGCAGCTTTAGCGGGAGGGGAAACACCGGGGAGCTGTTTTTT. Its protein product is CASSFSGRGNTGELFF.

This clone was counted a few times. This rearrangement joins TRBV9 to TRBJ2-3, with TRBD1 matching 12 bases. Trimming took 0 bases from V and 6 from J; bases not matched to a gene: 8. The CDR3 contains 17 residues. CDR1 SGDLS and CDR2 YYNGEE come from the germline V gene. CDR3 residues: CASSVAKGTGGGDTQYF. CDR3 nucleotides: TGTGCCAGCAGCGTAGCTAAGGGGACAGGGGGCGGCGATACGCAGTATTTT. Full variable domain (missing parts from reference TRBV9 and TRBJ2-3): DSGVTQTPKHLITATGQRVTLRCSPRSGDLSVYWYQQSLDQGLQFLIQYYNGEERAKGNILERFSAQQFPDLHSELNLSSLELGDSALYFCASSVAKGTGGGDTQYFGPGTRLTVL.

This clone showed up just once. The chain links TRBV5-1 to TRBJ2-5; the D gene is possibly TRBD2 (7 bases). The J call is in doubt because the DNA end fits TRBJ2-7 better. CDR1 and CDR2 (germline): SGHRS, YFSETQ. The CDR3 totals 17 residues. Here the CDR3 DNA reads TGCGCCAGCAGCTTGGGCAAGGTAAGCGGGACAAGAAACGAGCAGTACTTC. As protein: CASSLGKVSGTRNEQYF.

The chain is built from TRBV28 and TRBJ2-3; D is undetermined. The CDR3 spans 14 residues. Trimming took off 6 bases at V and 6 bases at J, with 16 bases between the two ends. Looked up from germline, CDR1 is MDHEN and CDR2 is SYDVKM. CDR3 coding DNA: TGTGCCAGCAGGGGTGCGGAGTGGCGGGATACGCAGTATTTT. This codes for CASRGAEWRDTQYF.

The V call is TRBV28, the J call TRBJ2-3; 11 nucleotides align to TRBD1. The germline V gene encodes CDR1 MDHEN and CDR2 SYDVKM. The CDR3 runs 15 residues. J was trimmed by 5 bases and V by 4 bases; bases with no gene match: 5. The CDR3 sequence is CASSSGQGAQDTQYF. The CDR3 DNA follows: TGTGCCAGCAGTTCAGGACAGGGGGCACAAGATACGCAGTATTTT.

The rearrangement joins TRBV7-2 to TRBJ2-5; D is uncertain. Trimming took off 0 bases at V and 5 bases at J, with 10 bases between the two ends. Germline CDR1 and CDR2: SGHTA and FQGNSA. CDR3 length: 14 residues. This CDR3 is CASSLAAVGETQYF. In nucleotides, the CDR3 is TGTGCCAGCAGCTTAGCGGCCGTCGGGGAGACCCAGTACTTC. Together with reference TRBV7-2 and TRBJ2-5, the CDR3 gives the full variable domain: GAGVSQSPSNKVTEKGKDVELRCDPISGHTALYWYRQSLGQGLEFLIYFQGNSAPDKSGLPSDRFSAERTGGSVSTLTIQRTQQEDSAVYLCASSLAAVGETQYFGPGTRLLVL.